One sample yielded the 24 T cell receptor beta chains listed below, sequenced in a study of control samples from healthy donors and cancer patients. Assay used: immunoSEQ multiplex PCR; TCRdb lists only in-frame clones, some missing. The repertoire holds about 74,000 clones, about 88% seen once, with 5.7% in the top ten. Input material: blood. The receptors were gathered from a woman between 45 and 60 years old in good health.

This clone has more than one count but fewer than ten. J is TRBJ1-1 and V is TRBV3-1 (or the pseudogene TRBV3-2); 7 positions match TRBD1. CDR1 and CDR2 (germline): LGHDT, YNNKEL (reference sequence). This CDR3 is 15 amino acids long. After removal of 5 bases from V and 1 base from J, the junction contained 7 bases not matched to a gene. CDR3 in DNA: TGTGCCAGCAGCGCCCGACAGGGTTGGAACACTGAAGCTTTCTTT. Its translation is CASSARQGWNTEAFF.

This clone was counted once. The chain carries TRBV30 and TRBJ2-3; the D is unclear. Trimming stripped 3 bases from V and 0 bases from J, with 10 bases between. The germline V gene encodes CDR1 GTSNPN and CDR2 SVGIG (reference sequence). The CDR3 totals 14 residues. CDR3 in amino acids: CAWSTDPSTDTQYF. The CDR3 coding sequence is TGTGCCTGGAGCACAGACCCAAGCACAGATACGCAGTATTTT.

CDR3 sequence: CASSYSKGDGNTIYF. CDR3 nucleotides: TGTGCCAGCAGTTACTCGAAAGGGGACGGAAACACCATATATTTT. The V call is TRBV6-5, the J call TRBJ1-3; a weak D match, TRBD1 (5 bases). This CDR3 has 15 residues. In germline, CDR1 is MNHEY, CDR2 SVGAGI. V lost 0 bases and J lost 4, with 10 bases in between.

The chain combines TRBV9 with TRBJ2-7; D uncertain. Trimming left V 0 bases short and J 0 bases short, with 7 bases between. The CDR3 has 14 residues. CDR1 is SGDLS, CDR2 YYNGEE, per germline. The CDR3 DNA follows: TGTGCCAGCAGCGTAGGACCAAACTCCTACGAGCAGTACTTC. Protein: CASSVGPNSYEQYF.

The CDR3 bases are TGTGCCAGCTCTAATTTGGTCCGTGGCTACACCTTC. Its translation is CASSNLVRGYTF. The chain uses TRBV6-5 and TRBJ1-2, with D uncertain. Germline-derived CDR1 and CDR2 are MNHEY and SVGAGI. There are 12 residues in the CDR3. The ends were cut back, 8 bases at V and 7 bases at J, with 14 bases in the middle.

This chain joins TRBV30 and TRBJ2-3; 15 bases line up with TRBD2. V shed 3 bases, J shed 2 bases, and the junction held 9 bases outside the gene matches. From germline, CDR1 is GTSNPN and CDR2 SVGIG (reference sequence). The CDR3 is 18 residues long. This CDR3 is CAWRAGLAGGLSTDTQYF. CDR3 in DNA: TGTGCCTGGAGGGCGGGACTAGCGGGGGGCCTCTCCACAGATACGCAGTATTTT.

The chain is built from TRBV10-3 and TRBJ1-1; TRBD1 aligns across 7 bases. CDR1 ENHRY and CDR2 SYGVKD come from the germline V gene. V lost 4 bases and J lost 4; bases outside the gene matches: 3. This CDR3 region has 13 residues. The CDR3 loop reads CAISVNRGTEAFF. CDR3 coding DNA: TGTGCCATCAGTGTTAACAGGGGCACTGAAGCTTTCTTT.

The V call is TRBV2, the J call TRBJ1-5, with a possible D match to TRBD1 (5 bases). This CDR3 comprises 11 residues. The ends were cut back, 7 bases at V and 8 bases at J, with 9 bases in the middle. Germline V gene lookup returns CDR1 SNHLY and CDR2 FYNNEI. Here the CDR3 reads CASTRGEPQHF. CDR3 bases: TGTGCCAGCACCCGAGGGGAGCCCCAGCATTTT.

This clone was observed a single time. This CDR3 is also generated by other DNA sequences in the sample. V and J are TRBV6-1 and TRBJ1-5, with TRBD1 matching over 7 bases. The CDR3 has 16 residues. V lost 2 bases to trimming and J lost 5 bases; unmatched junction nucleotides: 9. In germline, CDR1 is MNHNS, CDR2 SASEGT. CDR3 in DNA: TGTGCCAGCAGTGAAAAAGGGAGGGGGCGGGATCAGCCCCAGCATTTT. It encodes CASSEKGRGRDQPQHF.

This sequence joins TRBV4-1 and TRBJ2-7; TRBD2 matches 8 bases. The CDR3 is 16 amino acids. Germline V gene sequence: CDR1 MGHRA, CDR2 YSYEKL. Germline trimming cut 4 bases from V and 5 bases from J; bases unmatched to any gene: 13. CDR3 loop: CASSLGRGGLSNEQYF. The CDR3 DNA reads TGCGCCAGCAGCCTGGGCCGGGGGGGTCTTTCAAACGAGCAGTACTTC.

The J gene is TRBJ2-7, the V gene TRBV18; TRBD1 or TRBD2 may be the D gene (5 bases each). This CDR3 is 14 amino acids long. V shed 5 bases and J shed 0 bases, with 11 bases lying between them. CDR1 and CDR2 (germline): KGHSH, LQKENI. The CDR3 region has the DNA TGTGCCAGCTCAAGGGACCCTAGCTCCTACGAGCAGTACTTC. Its translation: CASSRDPSSYEQYF.

The chain combines TRBV5-6 with TRBJ2-2, with 8 bases matching TRBD1. The length of the CDR3 is 19 residues. The germline gives CDR1 SGHDT, CDR2 YYEEEE. The junction had 14 bases not matched to a gene; V was cut back by 0 bases and J by 4 bases. CDR3 nucleotide sequence: TGTGCCAGCAGCTTGGAACGGACAGGGTCCAACTTGATCACCGGGGAGCTGTTTTTT. Translating gives CASSLERTGSNLITGELFF.

The gene calls are TRBV20-1 and TRBJ2-5; D uncertain. This CDR3 region has 10 residues. Germline CDR1 DFQATT, CDR2 SNEGSKA (reference sequence). Trimming took 4 bases from V and 2 from J, leaving 2 bases between them. Here the CDR3 reads CSAKQETQYF. CDR3 bases: TGCAGTGCTAAACAAGAGACCCAGTACTTC.

The chain has TRBV14 and TRBJ2-1, with TRBD1 matching over 8 bases. The CDR3 covers 13 residues. Germline V gene data show CDR1 as SGHDN and CDR2 as FVKESK. V gave up 4 bases and J gave up 8 bases; unmatched junction bases: 4. The CDR3 loop reads CASSRTGKDEQFF. CDR3 DNA sequence: TGTGCCAGCAGCCGGACAGGGAAGGATGAGCAGTTCTTC.

J is TRBJ1-1 and V is TRBV6-5; D might be TRBD1 (5 bases). The germline V gene encodes CDR1 MNHEY and CDR2 SVGAGI. This CDR3 region has 13 residues. V lost 6 bases and J lost 4, with 12 bases in between. CDR3 nucleotides: TGTGCCAGCAGGGGGGTGGAGGGCACTGAAGCTTTCTTT. It codes for CASRGVEGTEAFF.

The rearrangement links TRBV11-2 to TRBJ2-5, with 9 bases matching TRBD1. The CDR3 consists of 17 residues. V was pared by 5 bases and J by 1 base, with 11 bases of the junction left unmatched. Germline CDR1 SGHAT, CDR2 FQNNGV. CDR3 coding DNA: TGTGCCAGCAGCCAAATGGGACAGGGCAGACTCCAAGAGACCCAGTACTTC. Amino acids: CASSQMGQGRLQETQYF.

The gene calls are TRBV27 and TRBJ2-7; no firm D call. V was cut by 5 bases and J by 4 bases, with 6 bases left in between. This CDR3 spans 11 amino acids. Per the germline V gene, CDR1 is MNHEY and CDR2 is SMNVEV (reference sequence). CDR3 region: CASSGQYEQYF. The CDR3 DNA is TGTGCCAGCAGTGGCCAGTACGAGCAGTACTTC.

The chain links TRBV4-1 to TRBJ2-1; 7 bases line up with TRBD2. The CDR3 is 14 amino acids. CDR1 is MGHRA and CDR2 is YSYEKL in the germline V gene. J lost 3 bases, V lost 4 bases, and 3 bases had no gene match. The CDR3 here is CASSRGGDYNEQFF. In DNA, the CDR3 is TGCGCCAGCAGCCGGGGGGGTGACTACAATGAGCAGTTCTTC.

V usage is TRBV7-9 and J usage is TRBJ1-5; 7 nucleotides line up with TRBD1. V gave up 3 bases and J gave up 2 bases; unmatched junction bases: 4. Germline lookup yields CDR1 SEHNR and CDR2 FQNEAQ (reference sequence). There are 15 residues in the CDR3. The CDR3: CASSLEGARNQPQHF. As DNA, the CDR3 is TGTGCCAGCAGCTTGGAGGGGGCTCGCAATCAGCCCCAGCATTTT.

This chain links TRBV29-1 with TRBJ1-2; the match to TRBD1 covers 7 bases. Germline assignment: CDR1 SQVTM and CDR2 ANQGSEA. The junction had 12 bases not matched to a gene; V was cut back by 5 bases and J by 3 bases. This CDR3 contains 15 residues. CDR3 bases: TGCAGCGTTATAAATCCGGGACAGCCTCACTATGGCTACACCTTC. It codes for CSVINPGQPHYGYTF.

The genes are TRBV2 and TRBJ2-5; 10 bases map to TRBD1. V trimming: 6 bases; J trimming: 5 bases; junction bases outside the gene matches: 6. The CDR3 has 14 residues. The germline V gene has CDR1 SNHLY and CDR2 FYNNEI. In DNA, the CDR3 is TGTGCCAGCAGGAGGGACAGGGGAAGGGAGACCCAGTACTTC. Protein sequence: CASRRDRGRETQYF.

The rearrangement links TRBV7-9 to TRBJ1-5; no reliable D call. With 7 bases removed from V and 3 bases from J, the gap between germline ends came to 16 bases. Germline V gene lookup returns CDR1 SEHNR and CDR2 FQNEAQ (reference sequence). CDR3 length equals 15 residues. As DNA, the CDR3 is TGTGCCAGCAAAGATTCTGAGTGGCCCAATCAGCCCCAGCATTTT. Translating it yields CASKDSEWPNQPQHF.

The chain combines TRBV5-5 with TRBJ2-1, with 11 bases aligning to TRBD2. The CDR3 consists of 16 residues. The germline gives CDR1 SGHKS, CDR2 YYEKEE (reference sequence). V lost 0 bases and J lost 9; bases outside the gene matches: 8. The CDR3 here is CASSLGLAGGMGEQFF. For the CDR3, the DNA is TGTGCCAGCAGCTTGGGGCTAGCGGGGGGAATGGGTGAGCAGTTCTTC.

The V call is TRBV3-1 (or the pseudogene TRBV3-2), the J call TRBJ2-1; D unclear. The CDR3 totals 12 residues. The V end lost 1 base, the J end lost 8 bases, and 6 bases lay between the germline ends. The germline CDR1 and CDR2 sequences are LGHDT and YNNKEL (reference sequence). Here the CDR3 DNA reads TGTGCCAGCAGCCAAGGAGCAGATGAGCAGTTCTTC. Translation gives CASSQGADEQFF.